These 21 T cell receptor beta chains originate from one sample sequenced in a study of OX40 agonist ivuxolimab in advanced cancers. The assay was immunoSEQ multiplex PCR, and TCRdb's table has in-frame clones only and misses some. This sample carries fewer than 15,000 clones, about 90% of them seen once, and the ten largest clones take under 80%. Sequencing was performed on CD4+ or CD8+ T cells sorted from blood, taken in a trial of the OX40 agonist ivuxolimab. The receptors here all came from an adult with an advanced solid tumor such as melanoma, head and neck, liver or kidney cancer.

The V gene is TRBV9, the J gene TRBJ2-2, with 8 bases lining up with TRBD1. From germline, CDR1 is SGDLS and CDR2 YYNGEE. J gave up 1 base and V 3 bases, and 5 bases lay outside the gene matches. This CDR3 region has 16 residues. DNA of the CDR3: TGTGCCAGCAGCGCCCCCGGGACAGGGAACACCGGGGAGCTGTTTTTT. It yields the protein CASSAPGTGNTGELFF.

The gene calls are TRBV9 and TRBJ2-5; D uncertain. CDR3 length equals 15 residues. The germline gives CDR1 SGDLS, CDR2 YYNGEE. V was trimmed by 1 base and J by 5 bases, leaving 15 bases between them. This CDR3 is CASSVSLTLDETQYF. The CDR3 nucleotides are TGTGCCAGCAGCGTATCTTTGACGCTAGACGAGACCCAGTACTTC. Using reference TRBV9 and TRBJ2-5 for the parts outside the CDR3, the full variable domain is DSGVTQTPKHLITATGQRVTLRCSPRSGDLSVYWYQQSLDQGLQFLIQYYNGEERAKGNILERFSAQQFPDLHSELNLSSLELGDSALYFCASSVSLTLDETQYFGPGTRLLVL.

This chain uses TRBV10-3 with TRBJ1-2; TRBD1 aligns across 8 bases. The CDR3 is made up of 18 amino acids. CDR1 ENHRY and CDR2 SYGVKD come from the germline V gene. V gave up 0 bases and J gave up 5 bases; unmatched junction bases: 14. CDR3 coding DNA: TGTGCCATCAGTGAGTCGATAGCGGACAGGGCAATTAGGTATGGCTACACCTTC. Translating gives CAISESIADRAIRYGYTF.

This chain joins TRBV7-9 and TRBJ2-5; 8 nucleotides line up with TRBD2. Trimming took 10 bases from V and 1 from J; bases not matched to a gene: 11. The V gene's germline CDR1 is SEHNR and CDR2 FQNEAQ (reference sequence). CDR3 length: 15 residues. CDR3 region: CATLNGGGRQETQYF. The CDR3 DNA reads TGTGCCACCCTAAATGGCGGGGGGCGCCAAGAGACCCAGTACTTC. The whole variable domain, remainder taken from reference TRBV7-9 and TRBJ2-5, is DTGVSQNPRHKITKRGQNVTFRCDPISEHNRLYWYRQTLGQGPEFLTYFQNEAQLEKSRLLSDRFSAERPKGSFSTLEIQRTEQGDSAMYLCATLNGGGRQETQYFGPGTRLLVL.

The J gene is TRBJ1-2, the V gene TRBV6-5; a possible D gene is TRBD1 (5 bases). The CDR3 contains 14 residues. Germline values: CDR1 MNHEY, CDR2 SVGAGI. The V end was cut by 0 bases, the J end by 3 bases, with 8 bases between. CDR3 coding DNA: TGTGCCAGCAGTTACTCGGCCAGGGACTATGGCTACACCTTC. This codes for CASSYSARDYGYTF.

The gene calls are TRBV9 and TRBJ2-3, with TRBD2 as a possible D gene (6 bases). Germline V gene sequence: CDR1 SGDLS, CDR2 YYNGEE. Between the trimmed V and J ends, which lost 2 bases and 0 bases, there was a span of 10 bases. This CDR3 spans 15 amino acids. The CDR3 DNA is TGTGCCAGCAGCGTGGAGGGCCGGAGCACAGATACGCAGTATTTT. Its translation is CASSVEGRSTDTQYF.

CDR3 in amino acids: CASSQEQGVGYGYTF. CDR3 sequence (DNA): TGCGCCAGCAGCCAAGAGCAGGGAGTAGGCTATGGCTACACCTTC. This chain joins TRBV4-3 and TRBJ1-2; tentative D call: TRBD1 (5 bases). CDR3 size: 15 residues. Deletions cut 0 bases from V and 4 bases from J, with 12 bases between. Germline CDR1 is LGHNA and CDR2 is YSLEER.

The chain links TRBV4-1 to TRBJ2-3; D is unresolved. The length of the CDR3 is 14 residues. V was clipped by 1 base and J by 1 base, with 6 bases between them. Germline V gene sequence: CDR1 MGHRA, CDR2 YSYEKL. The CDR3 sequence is CASSQGIGTDTQYF. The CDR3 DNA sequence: TGCGCCAGCAGCCAAGGAATAGGCACAGATACGCAGTATTTT.

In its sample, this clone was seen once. The CDR3 sequence: CASSSAGRSSYEQYF. The CDR3 nucleotides are TGTGCCAGCAGTTCAGCGGGCCGCTCTTCCTACGAGCAGTACTTC. The J gene is TRBJ2-7, the V gene TRBV6-5, with a possible D match to TRBD2 (6 bases). The V and J ends lost 4 bases and 1 base respectively, with 14 bases between them. The CDR3 runs 15 residues. Germline V CDR1 and CDR2: MNHEY, SVGAGI.

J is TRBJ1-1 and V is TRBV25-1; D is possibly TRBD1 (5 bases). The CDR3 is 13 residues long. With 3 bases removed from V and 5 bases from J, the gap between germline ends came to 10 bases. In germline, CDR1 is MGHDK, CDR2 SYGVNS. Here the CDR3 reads CASSDRGRTEAFF. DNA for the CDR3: TGTGCCAGCAGTGATCGGGGGAGAACTGAAGCTTTCTTT.

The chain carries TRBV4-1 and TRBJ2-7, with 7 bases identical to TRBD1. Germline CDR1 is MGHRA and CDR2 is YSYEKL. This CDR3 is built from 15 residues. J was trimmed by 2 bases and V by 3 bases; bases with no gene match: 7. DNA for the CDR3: TGCGCCAGCAGCCAGCAACAGGGGACAACCTACGAGCAGTACTTC. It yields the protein CASSQQQGTTYEQYF.

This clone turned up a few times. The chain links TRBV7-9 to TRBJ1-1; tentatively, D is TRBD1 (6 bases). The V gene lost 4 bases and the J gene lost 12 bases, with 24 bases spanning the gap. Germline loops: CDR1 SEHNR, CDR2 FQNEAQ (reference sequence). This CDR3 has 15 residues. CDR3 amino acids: CASSSRDIRLQETFF. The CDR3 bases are TGTGCCAGCAGCTCCCGGGACATCAGGCTCCAAGAAACTTTCTTT.

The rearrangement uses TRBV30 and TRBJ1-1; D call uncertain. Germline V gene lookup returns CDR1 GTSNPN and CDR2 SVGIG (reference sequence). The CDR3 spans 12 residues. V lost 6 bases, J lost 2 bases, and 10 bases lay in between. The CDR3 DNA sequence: TGTGCCTGTGGGAGATACAACACTGAAGCTTTCTTT. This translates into CACGRYNTEAFF.

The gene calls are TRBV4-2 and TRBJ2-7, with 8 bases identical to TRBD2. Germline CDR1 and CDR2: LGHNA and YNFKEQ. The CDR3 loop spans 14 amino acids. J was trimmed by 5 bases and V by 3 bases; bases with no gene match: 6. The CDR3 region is CASSHGQAGDEQYF. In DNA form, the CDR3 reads TGTGCCAGCAGCCATGGTCAAGCGGGGGACGAGCAGTACTTC.

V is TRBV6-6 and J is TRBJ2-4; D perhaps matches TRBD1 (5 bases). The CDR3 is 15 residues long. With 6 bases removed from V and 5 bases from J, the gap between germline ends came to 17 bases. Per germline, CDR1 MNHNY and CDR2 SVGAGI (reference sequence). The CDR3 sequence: CASSTAAGIENIQYF. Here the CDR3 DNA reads TGTGCCAGCAGCACCGCCGCAGGGATTGAAAACATTCAGTACTTC.

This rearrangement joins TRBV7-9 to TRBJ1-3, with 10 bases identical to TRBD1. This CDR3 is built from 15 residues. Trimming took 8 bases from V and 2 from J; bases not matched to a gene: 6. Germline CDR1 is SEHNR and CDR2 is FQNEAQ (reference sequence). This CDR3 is CASGTDRGPGNTIYF. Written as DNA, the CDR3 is TGTGCCAGCGGGACCGACAGGGGGCCTGGAAACACCATATATTTT.

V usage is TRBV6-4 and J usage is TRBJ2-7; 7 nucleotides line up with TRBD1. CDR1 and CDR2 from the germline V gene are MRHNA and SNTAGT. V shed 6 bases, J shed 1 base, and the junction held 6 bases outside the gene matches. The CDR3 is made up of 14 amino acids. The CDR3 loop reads CASSPGTVSYEQYF. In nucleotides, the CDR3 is TGTGCCAGCAGCCCTGGGACAGTGTCCTACGAGCAGTACTTC.

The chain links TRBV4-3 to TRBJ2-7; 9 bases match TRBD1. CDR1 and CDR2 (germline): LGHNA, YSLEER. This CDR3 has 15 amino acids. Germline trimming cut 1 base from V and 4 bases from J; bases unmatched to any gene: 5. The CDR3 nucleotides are TGCGCCAGCAGCCAAGGGACAGGGGAAAAGTACGAGCAGTACTTC. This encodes CASSQGTGEKYEQYF.

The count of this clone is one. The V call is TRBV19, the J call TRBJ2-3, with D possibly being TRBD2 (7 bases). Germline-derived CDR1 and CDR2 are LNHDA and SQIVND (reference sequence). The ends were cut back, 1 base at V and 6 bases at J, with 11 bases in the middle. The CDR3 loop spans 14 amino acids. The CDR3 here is CASSIGRGGDTQYF. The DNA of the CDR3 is TGTGCCAGTAGTATAGGCAGGGGAGGGGATACGCAGTATTTT.

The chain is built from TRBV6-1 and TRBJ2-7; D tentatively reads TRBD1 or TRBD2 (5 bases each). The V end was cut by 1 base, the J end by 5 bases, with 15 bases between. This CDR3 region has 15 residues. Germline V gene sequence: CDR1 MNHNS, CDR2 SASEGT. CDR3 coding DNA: TGTGCCAGCAGTGAAGTTATCGGCAGGGAGAACGAGCAGTACTTC. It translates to CASSEVIGRENEQYF.

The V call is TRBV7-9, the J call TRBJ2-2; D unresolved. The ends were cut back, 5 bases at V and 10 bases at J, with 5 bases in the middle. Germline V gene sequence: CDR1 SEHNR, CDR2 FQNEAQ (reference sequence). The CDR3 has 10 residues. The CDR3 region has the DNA TGTGCCAGCAGCCACTCGGAGCTGTTTTTT. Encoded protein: CASSHSELFF.